The 10 T cell receptor beta chains given below trace back to one sample, sequenced in a study of blood T cells in healthy people across ages. A second PCR, run for roughly 7 to 12 cycles, used a sample-barcoded 5' primer plus a J-beta primer mix. MiXCR, run by TCRdb on the 5' RACE reads, gives a single entry per CDR3 protein. The data show roughly 800,000 distinct CDR3 sequences, 50% to 65% seen once. The sample taken for sequencing was blood. These TCRs come from a man of 80 years or more in good health.

The genes are TRBV5-1 and TRBJ2-1, with a possible D match to TRBD1 (5 bases). This CDR3 has 13 amino acids. V lost 2 bases and J lost 6, with 9 bases in between. CDR1 and CDR2 from the germline V gene are SGHRS and YFSETQ. CDR3 amino acids: CASSFQGTNEQFF. The CDR3 nucleotides are TGCGCCAGCAGCTTCCAGGGTACCAATGAGCAGTTCTTC.

This clonotype was picked up a small number of times. The chain couples TRBV5-1 to TRBJ2-5; no clear D. The germline V gene has CDR1 SGHRS and CDR2 YFSETQ. The CDR3 length is 15 residues. V lost 4 bases and J 2 bases, leaving 15 bases between the germline ends. This CDR3 reads CASSPDGRLQETQYF. CDR3 coding DNA: TGCGCCAGCAGCCCCGACGGCAGGCTGCAAGAGACCCAGTACTTC.

The chain links TRBV2 to TRBJ2-4; D gene ambiguous. Germline loops: CDR1 SNHLY, CDR2 FYNNEI. V shed 5 bases and J shed 13 bases, with 6 bases lying between them. This CDR3 has 9 amino acids. The chain's CDR3 is CASSREQYF. Written as DNA, the CDR3 is TGTGCCAGCAGTCGTGAGCAGTACTTC. Full variable domain (rest looked up from reference TRBV2 and TRBJ2-4): EPEVTQTPSHQVTQMGQEVILRCVPISNHLYFYWYRQILGQKVEFLVSFYNNEISEKSEIFDDQFSVERPDGSNFTLKIRSTKLEDSAMYFCASSREQYFGAGTRLSVL.

The chain links TRBV15 to TRBJ2-7; TRBD2 agrees at 9 bases. Per the germline V gene, CDR1 is LNHNV and CDR2 is YYDKDF (reference sequence). This CDR3 comprises 14 residues. The V and J ends lost 0 bases and 6 bases, in that order; junction bases with no gene match: 3. The DNA for the CDR3 is TGTGCCACCAGCAGAGATAGACTAGCGGCCGAGCAGTACTTC. Its translation: CATSRDRLAAEQYF.

This chain connects TRBV6-6 to TRBJ2-7, with a tentative D call TRBD1 (5 bases). The DNA end favors TRBJ2-4, so the J call may be wrong. Germline V CDR1 and CDR2: MNHNY, SVGAGI (reference sequence). CDR3 size: 15 residues. Here the CDR3 DNA reads TGTGCCAGCAGTACCCGGAAGAAAAGGGGAAACATTCAGTACTTC. Amino acids: CASSTRKKRGNIQYF.

The rearrangement joins TRBV9 to TRBJ2-4; either TRBD1 or TRBD2 may fit D (6 bases each). The germline V and J ends were trimmed by 4 bases and 15 bases, with 23 bases remaining between them. Looked up from germline, CDR1 is SGDLS and CDR2 is YYNGEE. This CDR3 is built from 14 residues. CDR3 coding DNA: TGTGCCAGCAGCCCCGAGGGGGAGGACTACGAGCGGTACTTC. This translates into CASSPEGEDYERYF. Together with reference TRBV9 and TRBJ2-4, the CDR3 gives the full variable domain: DSGVTQTPKHLITATGQRVTLRCSPRSGDLSVYWYQQSLDQGLQFLIQYYNGEERAKGNILERFSAQQFPDLHSELNLSSLELGDSALYFCASSPEGEDYERYFGAGTRLSVL.

The table lists this clonotype with a few counts. CDR3 sequence reads: CASVGLAGVGYNEQYF. In DNA, the CDR3 is TGTGCCAGCGTTGGATTAGCGGGAGTAGGGTACAATGAGCAGTACTTC. The chain couples TRBV12-3 or TRBV12-4 to TRBJ2-1; TRBD2 agrees at 9 bases. The end of the DNA aligns better with TRBJ2-7, so the J call may be wrong. There are 16 residues in the CDR3.

The rearrangement links TRBV15 to TRBJ2-5; D is possibly TRBD1 (6 bases). This CDR3 has 14 residues. Germline CDR1 is LNHNV and CDR2 is YYDKDF (reference sequence). With 1 base removed from V and 1 base from J, the gap between germline ends came to 7 bases. CDR3 sequence (DNA): TGTGCCACCAGCAGAGGGGACACCCAAGAGACCCAGTACTTC. It translates to CATSRGDTQETQYF. Full variable domain (missing parts from reference TRBV15 and TRBJ2-5): DAMVIQNPRYQVTQFGKPVTLSCSQTLNHNVMYWYQQKSSQAPKLLFHYYDKDFNNEADTPDNFQSRRPNTSFCFLDIRSPGLGDTAMYLCATSRGDTQETQYFGPGTRLLVL.

The V gene is TRBV29-1, the J gene TRBJ2-1; D not certain. V lost 7 bases and J lost 9, with 16 bases in between. CDR3 length: 12 residues. Germline lookup yields CDR1 SQVTM and CDR2 ANQGSEA. CDR3 DNA: TGCAGCGCTAGGTTGGGGTTTCCTGAGCAGTTCTTC. It yields the protein CSARLGFPEQFF.

The CDR3 loop reads CASSLTGQAYNSPLHF. CDR3 sequence (DNA): TGTGCCAGCAGCTTAACGGGACAGGCCTATAATTCACCCCTCCACTTT. The chain has TRBV7-3 and TRBJ1-6; 8 bases map to TRBD1. After removal of 0 bases from V and 2 bases from J, the junction contained 0 bases not matched to a gene. The CDR3 runs 16 residues. Germline loops: CDR1 SGHTA, CDR2 FQGTGA.